This T cell receptor beta chain was recovered during a study of cytomegalovirus exposure and HLA in healthy donors. Study in general: Earlier, about 179 million T cells were analyzed, and about 120 million unique TCR beta sequences were found among them.

The study's findings and limits: By HLA locus, TCR association rates varied in a later analysis, with DRB1 showing the most and HLA-C the fewest. Most subjects' HLA-A and HLA-B alleles were reportedly predicted from TCR beta sequences.

PCR was performed using 60 Vbeta and 13 Jbeta primers. Assay: immunoSEQ multiplex PCR; the TCRdb copy retains only in-frame clones and omits some. Recorded here are 95,000 to 150,000 clones; the top ten clones represent less than 4.5%. A word on this clone: Its target is unknown.

The origin of this receptor is a man aged 18 to 30 in good health and CMV-seronegative. The specimen sequenced was PBMCs.

CDR3 DNA sequence: TGTGCCAGCAGCGCGAATCCGGGGGCGAACACCGGGGAGCTGTTTTTT. Its translation is CASSANPGANTGELFF. The chain has TRBV5-6 and TRBJ2-2, with D possibly being TRBD2 (6 bases). The V and J ends lost 4 bases and 0 bases respectively, with 13 bases between them. CDR3 length: 16 amino acids. Germline V lookup: CDR1 SGHDT, CDR2 YYEEEE.